The 14 T cell receptor beta chains presented below share a single source sample, sequenced in a study of cytomegalovirus exposure and HLA in healthy donors. Generated by immunoSEQ multiplex PCR, the TCRdb table keeps only in-frame clones and is missing some. The repertoire holds 50,000 to 65,000 clones, with 89% as singletons. Source material: PBMCs. These receptor sequences come from a woman between 18 and 30 years old in good health and CMV-seronegative.

This sequence joins TRBV11-2 and TRBJ2-5; D is ambiguous. CDR3 length equals 16 residues. Between the trimmed V and J ends, which lost 1 base and 5 bases, there was a span of 17 bases. Germline V gene data show CDR1 as SGHAT and CDR2 as FQNNGV. This CDR3 is CASSLVPGLSRETQYF. The CDR3, as DNA: TGTGCCAGCAGCTTAGTTCCAGGCCTATCCCGGGAGACCCAGTACTTC.

The chain joins TRBV28 to TRBJ2-7; 8 bases are shared with TRBD2. CDR3 size: 14 residues. J was trimmed by 0 bases and V by 6 bases; bases with no gene match: 4. Germline values: CDR1 MDHEN, CDR2 SYDVKM. The CDR3 is CASSLAGPSYEQYF. CDR3 DNA sequence: TGTGCCAGCAGCTTAGCGGGACCCTCCTACGAGCAGTACTTC. Complete variable domain (other parts from reference TRBV28 and TRBJ2-7): DVKVTQSSRYLVKRTGEKVFLECVQDMDHENMFWYRQDPGLGLRLIYFSYDVKMKEKGDIPEGYSVSREKKERFSLILESASTNQTSMYLCASSLAGPSYEQYFGPGTRLTVT.

The chain is built from TRBV27 and TRBJ2-7, with 9 bases that match TRBD1. This CDR3 region has 15 residues. V shed 5 bases, J shed 0 bases, and the junction held 5 bases outside the gene matches. Germline V CDR1 and CDR2: MNHEY, SMNVEV (reference sequence). This CDR3 is CASSVTGGASYEQYF. CDR3 coding DNA: TGTGCCAGCAGTGTTACAGGGGGCGCCTCCTACGAGCAGTACTTC.

This chain joins TRBV11-2 and TRBJ2-1; D may be TRBD2 (6 bases). Germline CDR1 SGHAT, CDR2 FQNNGV. This CDR3 spans 12 amino acids. Trimming shortened V by 5 bases and J by 7 bases, and 9 bases separated the two germline ends. The CDR3 reads CASSAGGNEQFF. The DNA of the CDR3 is TGTGCCAGCAGCGCCGGGGGAAATGAGCAGTTCTTC.

The V and J genes are TRBV6-6 and TRBJ1-1; 8 nucleotides align to TRBD1. CDR3 length equals 14 residues. Germline trimming cut 6 bases from V and 4 bases from J; bases unmatched to any gene: 7. Per germline, CDR1 MNHNY and CDR2 SVGAGI (reference sequence). The CDR3 spells CASSVQGDITEAFF. In DNA form, the CDR3 reads TGTGCCAGCAGCGTACAGGGGGATATCACTGAAGCTTTCTTT.

The chain has TRBV9 and TRBJ1-4, with D unclear. CDR1 SGDLS and CDR2 YYNGEE come from the germline V gene. The V end lost 5 bases, the J end lost 7 bases, and 9 bases lay between the germline ends. The CDR3 is 12 residues long. The DNA for the CDR3 is TGTGCCAGCAGTGAGGGTGGTGAAAAACTGTTTTTT. This encodes CASSEGGEKLFF.

The V call is TRBV15, the J call TRBJ2-2; 8 bases fit TRBD1. This CDR3 contains 19 residues. Trimming cost V 1 base and J 0 bases; bases outside gene matches: 10. CDR1 and CDR2 from the germline V gene are LNHNV and YYDKDF (reference sequence). As DNA, the CDR3 is TGTGCCACCAGCAGAGTAAGAGTGGACAGGGTTCCGAACACCGGGGAGCTGTTTTTT. This gives the protein CATSRVRVDRVPNTGELFF.

The chain links TRBV7-8 to TRBJ1-1, with D maybe TRBD1 (6 bases). V gave up 5 bases and J gave up 7 bases, with 11 bases separating them. CDR3 length: 12 amino acids. In germline, CDR1 is SGHVS, CDR2 FQNEAQ. The CDR3 coding sequence is TGTGCCAGCAGCCAGAACAGGGTTGAAGCTTTCTTT. It is translated as CASSQNRVEAFF.

Only a few counts were recorded for this clone. The chain carries TRBV7-2 and TRBJ2-3; a possible D gene is TRBD2 (6 bases). Germline CDR1 is SGHTA and CDR2 is FQGNSA. Trimming stripped 7 bases from V and 4 bases from J, with 15 bases between. CDR3 length: 14 residues. The CDR3 sequence is CASIRSRGADTQYF. The CDR3 DNA sequence: TGTGCCAGCATCAGGTCGCGCGGGGCAGATACGCAGTATTTT.

This chain connects TRBV7-9 to TRBJ2-5; 10 positions match TRBD2. The CDR3 covers 17 residues. The germline CDR1 and CDR2 sequences are SEHNR and FQNEAQ (reference sequence). V lost 4 bases to trimming and J lost 4 bases; unmatched junction nucleotides: 12. For the CDR3, the DNA is TGTGCCAGCAGCTCACCGGGGCTAGCGGGAGTCAGAGAGACCCAGTACTTC. As protein: CASSSPGLAGVRETQYF.

The chain links TRBV29-1 to TRBJ1-2, with 9 bases aligning to TRBD1. With V trimmed by 6 bases and J by 0 bases, 5 bases remained unmatched. From germline, CDR1 is SQVTM and CDR2 ANQGSEA. The CDR3 has 14 amino acids. The CDR3 bases are TGCAGCGTGGAGGGACAGGGAGCTAACTATGGCTACACCTTC. Translating it yields CSVEGQGANYGYTF. The full variable domain, its missing parts supplied by reference TRBV29-1 and TRBJ1-2, is SAVISQKPSRDICQRGTSLTIQCQVDSQVTMMFWYRQQPGQSLTLIATANQGSEATYESGFVIDKFPISRPNLTFSTLTVSNMSPEDSSIYLCSVEGQGANYGYTFGSGTRLTVV.

The chain employs TRBV30 and TRBJ2-2; 11 bases fit TRBD2. Germline CDR1 GTSNPN, CDR2 SVGIG (reference sequence). This CDR3 spans 19 amino acids. V lost 3 bases and J lost 3; bases outside the gene matches: 15. CDR3 sequence (DNA): TGTGCCTGGAGCGGCCCCCTCTCTAGCGGGGGGCCCCACACCGGGGAGCTGTTTTTT. This translates into CAWSGPLSSGGPHTGELFF.

This chain connects TRBV27 to TRBJ2-1; maybe TRBD2 (5 bases). From germline, CDR1 is MNHEY and CDR2 SMNVEV (reference sequence). V dropped 7 bases and J dropped 8 bases, with 18 bases sitting between them. The CDR3 has 14 residues. CDR3 DNA: TGTGCCAGCACCCTTCGAGGGAGTCCCCATGAGCAGTTCTTC. Translated, it gives CASTLRGSPHEQFF.

This chain links TRBV29-1 with TRBJ1-2; the match to TRBD1 covers 9 bases. Germline loops: CDR1 SQVTM, CDR2 ANQGSEA. V lost 4 bases to trimming and J lost 3 bases; unmatched junction nucleotides: 6. This CDR3 comprises 14 residues. The CDR3 sequence is CSVALTGGDYGYTF. The CDR3 bases are TGCAGCGTTGCCTTAACAGGGGGCGACTATGGCTACACCTTC. Drawing the rest from reference TRBV29-1 and TRBJ1-2, the complete variable domain is SAVISQKPSRDICQRGTSLTIQCQVDSQVTMMFWYRQQPGQSLTLIATANQGSEATYESGFVIDKFPISRPNLTFSTLTVSNMSPEDSSIYLCSVALTGGDYGYTFGSGTRLTVV.